The 6 T cell receptor beta chains below come from one sample, sequenced in a study of regulatory T cells in long-lasting Graves disease. HTBI primers from iRepertoire and Arm-PCR of CDR3 regions yielded the TCR beta libraries. TCRdb reprocessed the multiplex PCR reads via MiXCR and lists one record per CDR3 protein. The sample shows hundreds of thousands of distinct CDR3 sequences, around 30% of them seen only once. Time point: persistent/refractory GD, antithyroid drugs over 5 years with positive TRAb. RNA extracted from PBMCs served as the sequencing template. The sample consisted of peripheral blood mononuclear cells (PBMCs), taken when the disease was refractory, from a patient treated with antithyroid drugs. These receptors all come from a female donor with Graves disease.

The J gene is TRBJ2-3, the V gene TRBV7-2, with a possible D match to TRBD2 (6 bases). The CDR3 contains 15 residues. CDR1 is SGHTA, CDR2 FQGNSA, per germline. V was trimmed by 5 bases and J by 5 bases, leaving 17 bases between them. This CDR3 reads CASSLVADYKDTQYF. CDR3 nucleotides: TGTGCCAGCAGCCTGGTGGCGGACTACAAAGATACGCAGTATTTT.

Ten or more counts support this clonotype. This chain uses TRBV11-2 with TRBJ1-2; D gene ambiguous. Germline V lookup: CDR1 SGHAT, CDR2 FQNNGV. The CDR3 spans 13 residues. V lost 3 bases and J 8 bases, leaving 13 bases between the germline ends. CDR3 in amino acids: CASSFGGSLGYTF. For the CDR3, the DNA is TGTGCCAGCAGCTTTGGTGGGTCCTTGGGCTACACCTTC.

This chain connects TRBV27 to TRBJ2-2; TRBD2 matches 9 bases. V trimming: 6 bases; J trimming: 7 bases; junction bases outside the gene matches: 9. Per the germline V gene, CDR1 is MNHEY and CDR2 is SMNVEV (reference sequence). There are 15 residues in the CDR3. The CDR3 coding sequence is TGTGCCAGCAGAGTGAATAGCGGGAGATTCGGGGAGCTGTTTTTT. Its translation is CASRVNSGRFGELFF.

The sample holds many counts of this clonotype. This chain uses TRBV12-3 or TRBV12-4 with TRBJ1-2; D gene uncertain. This CDR3 has 16 amino acids. V was trimmed by 0 bases and J by 4 bases, leaving 15 bases between them. The CDR3 here is CASSLADLLNSYGYTF. For the CDR3, the DNA is TGTGCCAGCAGTTTAGCCGATCTTTTGAACTCCTATGGCTACACCTTC.

The gene calls are TRBV5-1 and TRBJ2-2; the D gene is possibly TRBD1 (5 bases). V was pared by 5 bases and J by 3 bases, with 14 bases between. There are 15 residues in the CDR3. Germline V gene lookup returns CDR1 SGHRS and CDR2 YFSETQ. CDR3 sequence reads: CASSLDSFYTGELFF. In DNA, the CDR3 is TGCGCCAGCAGTCTTGACAGTTTCTACACCGGGGAGCTGTTTTTT.

The chain couples TRBV29-1 to TRBJ2-7; 7 nucleotides agree with TRBD1. This CDR3 is 11 amino acids long. Germline CDR1 and CDR2: SQVTM and ANQGSEA. The J segment lost 5 bases and the V segment lost 6 bases, leaving 4 bases of the junction unmatched. The CDR3 DNA is TGCAGCGTCAGTGGGACAGACGAGCAGTACTTC. Protein: CSVSGTDEQYF.